The clone carrying this T cell receptor beta chain was counted between two and nine times. Antigen specificity is unknown. The sort gate was single viable CD3+CD4+CD8-CD45RO+ cells for memory CD4+ T cells. CMV serostatus came from serum IgG against pp150, pp28, p38, p52. After thawing, CD4+ T cells were positively selected. Sequencing used immunoSEQ multiplex PCR; TCRdb keeps in-frame clones, though not all of them. The sample lists tens of thousands of clones, about four fifths occurring once. The data are from a study of memory CD4+ T cells and cytomegalovirus serostatus. The study's findings and limits: Each of roughly 65 CMV-associated TCRbeta sequences occurred in one to five individuals.

There are 14 residues in the CDR3. From germline, CDR1 is SNHLY and CDR2 FYNNEI. V lost 5 bases, J lost 1 base, and 11 bases lay in between. Sequencing was performed on memory CD4+ T cells from blood. The chain links TRBV2 to TRBJ1-1; maybe TRBD1 (6 bases). This clonotype was obtained from an adult in good health and CMV-seronegative. Some clones in this sample may be carry-over from other donors' samples. This CDR3 is CASSRGMRNTEAFF. CDR3 DNA sequence: TGTGCCAGCAGTAGGGGGATGAGGAACACTGAAGCTTTCTTT.